Sequencing of this TCR beta chain was carried out in a study of blood T cell repertoires in COVID-19. Original handling: For nucleated cells, counts were estimated from reference gene primer amplification. Libraries were prepared by immunoSEQ multiplex PCR; TCRdb keeps only in-frame clonotypes and omits some of them. The D gene and trimming were derived from the DNA, and the V and J assignments and clone size from that table. The sample lists about 200,000 clones, 88% seen once, with 1.5% to 2% in the top ten. Germline CDR1 and CDR2: SGDLS and YYNGEE. V lost 0 bases to trimming and J lost 2 bases, with 12 bases between them. The CDR3 runs to 15 residues. This clone is a singleton in its sample.

Specimen: peripheral blood. The clonotype comes from a man between 18 and 29 years old with active or convalescent COVID-19. The chain couples TRBV9 to TRBJ2-7; D is undetermined. DNA for the CDR3: TGTGCCAGCAGCGTAGTACCGGTTGCTCCCTACGAGCAGTACTTC. This translates into CASSVVPVAPYEQYF. The variable domain in full, completed from reference TRBV9 and TRBJ2-7, reads DSGVTQTPKHLITATGQRVTLRCSPRSGDLSVYWYQQSLDQGLQFLIQYYNGEERAKGNILERFSAQQFPDLHSELNLSSLELGDSALYFCASSVVPVAPYEQYFGPGTRLTVT.